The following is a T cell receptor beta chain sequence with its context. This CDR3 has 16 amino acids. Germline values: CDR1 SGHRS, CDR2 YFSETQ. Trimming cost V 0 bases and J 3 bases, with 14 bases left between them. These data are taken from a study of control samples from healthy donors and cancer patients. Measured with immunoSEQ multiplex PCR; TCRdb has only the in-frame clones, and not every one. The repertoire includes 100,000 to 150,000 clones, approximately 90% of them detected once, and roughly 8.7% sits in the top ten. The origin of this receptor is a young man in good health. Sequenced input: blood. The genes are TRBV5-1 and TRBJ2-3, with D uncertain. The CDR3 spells CASSLAGDSWTDTQYF. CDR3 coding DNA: TGCGCCAGCAGCTTGGCCGGCGATTCTTGGACAGATACGCAGTATTTT.